Listed below are T cell receptor beta chains from one sample, sequenced in a study of read filtering for tumor transcriptome and immune sequencing. TCRdb reprocessed the reads via MiXCR and lists one record per CDR3 protein. The data hold over 50,000 distinct CDR3 sequences, with about a fifth observed a single time. The sequenced material came from a population of CD138-negative cells sorted from bone marrow. These receptors all come from a donor at least 40 years old with multiple myeloma. CDR3s include the opening cysteine and the closing phenylalanine or tryptophan. A D gene is named only where the DNA matches it firmly. The listing skips clone size in some rows; elsewhere it reads once, few, many or a size class.

>many|TRBV29-1|.|TRBJ2-3
TGCAGCGGCGCGCCGGGGGGCTCCACAGATACGCAGTATTTT
CSGAPGGSTDTQYF
>many|TRBV20-1|.|TRBJ2-5
TGCAGTTCAGCGGTGGGGGGAGCCACCCAAGAGACCCAGTACTTC
CSSAVGGATQETQYF
>many|TRBV29-1|.|TRBJ2-7
TGCAGCGCCCAGGCGGGGAAACGTTACGAGCAGTACTTC
CSAQAGKRYEQYF
>once|TRBV5-1|.|TRBJ2-1
TGCGCCAGTAGCTTGGTTTTAGGGGTTGAGCAGTCCTTC
CASSLVLGVEQSF
>many|TRBV6-5|.|TRBJ2-1
TGTGCCAGCAGTTACGAAGGGGGACCAAATGAGCAGTTCTTC
CASSYEGGPNEQFF
>many|TRBV5-1|.|TRBJ2-3
TGCGCCAGCAGCCCTGGGGCGGGAAACTCAGATACGCAGTATTTT
CASSPGAGNSDTQYF
>.|TRBV20-1|TRBD1|TRBJ2-7
TGCAGTGCTAGGCGACAGGGGGCGTCCTACGAGCAGTACTTC
CSARRQGASYEQYF
>many|TRBV15|TRBD1|TRBJ2-3
TGTGCCACTACCGGGACAGGGTACACAGATACGCAGTATTTT
CATTGTGYTDTQYF
>.|TRBV11-2|.|TRBJ2-3
TGTGCCAGCAGCTTAGTAGGGCACCGTGTGGGCACAGATACGCAGTATTTT
CASSLVGHRVGTDTQYF
>many|TRBV2|.|TRBJ2-7
TGTGCCAGCCTCGGAGAGGTCTTTCAGCAGTACTTC
CASLGEVFQQYF
>many|TRBV2|.|TRBJ2-3
TGTGCCAGTGACGCCCAGGGAGATACGCAGTATTTT
CASDAQGDTQYF
>many|TRBV20-1|.|TRBJ2-6
TGCAGTGCTAGTGGTCCCGGAATAAAACTGGCTGGGGCCAACGTCCTGACTTTC
CSASGPGIKLAGANVLTF
>.|TRBV28|.|TRBJ2-6
TGTGCCAGCAGCCCCCGCCGCGACTCTGGGGCCAACGTCCTGACTTTC
CASSPRRDSGANVLTF
>many|TRBV6-1|.|TRBJ1-1
TGTGCCAGCAGTGATCGAGGGTTCACTGAAGCTTTCTTT
CASSDRGFTEAFF
>many|TRBV18|.|TRBJ2-3
TGTGCCAGCTCACCACCTGATGGGCGGGCAGATACGCAGTATTTT
CASSPPDGRADTQYF
>few|TRBV3-1|.|TRBJ2-7
TGTGCCAGCAGCCAACTACAGGGATTTTCTAACGAGCAGTACTTC
CASSQLQGFSNEQYF
>many|TRBV7-2|.|TRBJ2-5
TGTGCCAGCAGCTTCCAACAGGGTATGAGGGAGACCCAGTACTTC
CASSFQQGMRETQYF
>many|TRBV7-3|TRBD2|TRBJ2-1
TGTGCCAGCAGCCCGGGACTAAGGCAAGAGCAGTTCTTC
CASSPGLRQEQFF
>many|TRBV11-3|.|TRBJ1-1
TGTGCCAGCAGCTTAGGAATGACCACTGAAGCTTTCTTT
CASSLGMTTEAFF
>few|TRBV19|.|TRBJ2-5
TGTGCCAGTAGTATAATTGCTCCGGGGACAAGGGAGTTGGAGACCCAGTACTTC
CASSIIAPGTRELETQYF
>many|TRBV7-2|.|TRBJ1-1
TGTGCCAGCAGCTTAGCGGCCGGGGTGAGCACTGAAGCTTTCTTT
CASSLAAGVSTEAFF
>.|TRBV19|TRBD2|TRBJ2-3
TGTGCCAGTAGCAACGCGGGGGGGCTGACAGATACGCAGTATTTT
CASSNAGGLTDTQYF
>many|TRBV28|TRBD2|TRBJ2-1
TGTGCCAGCAGTTTACTAGCGGGACAAGCCTACAATGAGCAGTTCTTC
CASSLLAGQAYNEQFF
>.|TRBV5-1|TRBD1|TRBJ1-4
TGCGCCAGCAGCGCTCAGGGGGCTGGGGCTAATGAAAAACTGTTTTTT
CASSAQGAGANEKLFF
>many|TRBV7-2|.|TRBJ2-5
TGTGCCAGCAGCTTAACAGTCTATGGGACCCAGTACTTC
CASSLTVYGTQYF
>.|TRBV20-1|TRBD1|TRBJ1-5
TGCAGTGGAACACAGGGGGCGTTTAGGAACCAGCCCCAGCATTTT
CSGTQGAFRNQPQHF
>.|TRBV20-1|.|TRBJ2-5
TGCAGTGGTGTGGAGAACCAAGAGACCCAGTACTTC
CSGVENQETQYF
>many|TRBV3-1|.|TRBJ2-7
TGTGCCAGCAGCGAAGGGACTGCCTACGAGCAGTACTTC
CASSEGTAYEQYF
>many|TRBV19|.|TRBJ2-1
TGTGCCAGTAGCCCCATCGAACAGGGGAGGAATGAGCAGTTCTTC
CASSPIEQGRNEQFF
>many|TRBV28|.|TRBJ2-1
TGTGCCAGCACCTTTAGCGGCGCTTCTAATGAGCAGTTCTTC
CASTFSGASNEQFF
>.|TRBV10-3|.|TRBJ2-3
TGTGCCATCAGCCGATTAACCACAGATACGCAGTATTTT
CAISRLTTDTQYF
>many|TRBV19|.|TRBJ2-2
TGTGCCAGTAGTATAGCTGGACCCAACACCGGGGAGCTGTTTTTT
CASSIAGPNTGELFF
>few|TRBV5-1|.|TRBJ2-3
TGCGCCAGCAGCCCGGACCCGAACACAGATACGCAGTATTTT
CASSPDPNTDTQYF
>many|TRBV6-6|TRBD1|TRBJ2-1
TGTGCCAGCAGTGCCCGGGACAGAAATGGTCACAATGAGCAGTTCTTC
CASSARDRNGHNEQFF
>many|TRBV2|.|TRBJ2-7
TGTGCCAGCAGTGTCAGGGACGAGCAGTACTTC
CASSVRDEQYF
>many|TRBV29-1|.|TRBJ2-1
TGCAGCGTGGGTGACAGGCCCAATGAGCAGTTCTTC
CSVGDRPNEQFF
>many|TRBV7-3|TRBD2|TRBJ2-2
TGTGCCAGCAGCTTAGGAACCGGGACTAGCGGGAGTTTTTCCGGGGAGCTGTTTTTT
CASSLGTGTSGSFSGELFF
>few|TRBV18|.|TRBJ2-3
TGTGCCAGCTCACCACTCGGCGATAGCACAGATACGCAGTATTTT
CASSPLGDSTDTQYF
>many|TRBV28|.|TRBJ1-1
TGCGCCAGCAGTTTGGGGGCTGAAGCTTTCTTT
CASSLGAEAFF
>few|TRBV12-3/TRBV12-4|TRBD2|TRBJ2-2
TGTGCCAGCAGTTCAGACGGGACTAGCGGGGGGGCCGGGGAGCTGTTTTTT
CASSSDGTSGGAGELFF
>few|TRBV6-6|.|TRBJ2-2
TGTGCCAGCAGTTCTCTGTCGAACACCGGGGAGCTGTTTTTT
CASSSLSNTGELFF
>.|TRBV5-1|.|TRBJ2-5
TGCGCCAGCAGCTTGGTAGTGGGGGGCGCCGGACAAGAGACCCAGTACTTC
CASSLVVGGAGQETQYF
>many|TRBV7-2|TRBD2|TRBJ2-5
TGTGCCAGCAGCTTCTCCCTAGCGGGGGGACAAGAGACCCAGTACTTC
CASSFSLAGGQETQYF
>many|TRBV6-5|TRBD2|TRBJ2-3
TGTGCCAGCAGGTCGCCTAGCGGGGGGGCCGCAGATACGCAGTATTTT
CASRSPSGGAADTQYF
>.|TRBV19|TRBD1|TRBJ1-5
TGTGCCAGTAGGAGGGACAGGGGAGACAATCAGCCCCAGCATTTT
CASRRDRGDNQPQHF
>.|TRBV10-3|.|TRBJ2-7
TGTGCCATCAGTGGGACAGAGGGGGAGCAGTACTTC
CAISGTEGEQYF
>many|TRBV11-2|TRBD1|TRBJ1-1
TGTGCCAGCAGCTTAGAAGGGGGCCGCACTGAAGCTTTCTTT
CASSLEGGRTEAFF
>many|TRBV7-3|.|TRBJ2-1
TGTGCCAGCAGCCCAAATACTATTCGCCCGTTCAATGAGCAGTTCTTC
CASSPNTIRPFNEQFF
>many|TRBV2|.|TRBJ2-1
TGTGCCAGCAGTGAGGAGAGCGGGCGTTCCTACAATGAGCAGTTCTTC
CASSEESGRSYNEQFF
>many|TRBV7-6|.|TRBJ2-3
TGTGCCAGCAGCTTAGAAGCCCGCTGGGATACGCAGTATTTT
CASSLEARWDTQYF
>many|TRBV19|.|TRBJ2-1
TGTGCCAGTAGTATCGTGACTGGGGGCAATGAGCAGTTCTTC
CASSIVTGGNEQFF
>many|TRBV29-1|.|TRBJ2-7
TGCAGCGTTGTTTCAGGGGCCTACGAGCAGTACTTC
CSVVSGAYEQYF
>few|TRBV12-3/TRBV12-4|.|TRBJ2-2
TGTGCCAGCAGTTTTGGAGGGGGCAACACCGGGGAGCTGTTTTTT
CASSFGGGNTGELFF
>many|TRBV6-2/TRBV6-3|TRBD1|TRBJ1-5
TGTGCCAGCAGTTACTCCGGGACAGTCCAGCCCCAGCATTTT
CASSYSGTVQPQHF
>few|TRBV20-1|.|TRBJ1-2
TGCAGTGCTTCGACTGGGGGCTACTATGGCTACACCTTC
CSASTGGYYGYTF